Listed below are T cell receptor beta chains from one sample, sequenced in a study of cytomegalovirus exposure and HLA in healthy donors. Produced via immunoSEQ multiplex PCR; TCRdb's table is partial and in-frame only. The table includes approximately 170,000 clones, about three quarters detected once. Sequences were obtained from PBMCs. The receptors stem from a woman in her forties in good health and CMV-seropositive. The CDR3 runs from the conserved cysteine through the conserved F or W. Each record gives: clone size, J gene, D gene, V gene, CDR3 DNA, CDR3 protein. The D gene is left open where the match is weak. Clone size, where shown, is once, few, many, or a class for clones that have expanded.

size: .
J: TRBJ1-3
D: .
V: TRBV27
DNA: TGTGCCAGCAGTCTAGAGCCCGGAAACACCATATATTTT
CDR3: CASSLEPGNTIYF

size: .
J: TRBJ1-1
D: TRBD1
V: TRBV6-5
DNA: TGTGCCAGCAGTACCGGGACAGGGTTATCTGAAGCTTTCTTT
CDR3: CASSTGTGLSEAFF

size: .
J: TRBJ2-7
D: .
V: TRBV7-2
DNA: TGTGCCAGCACCCTGACAGGAGGATCCTACGAGCAGTACTTC
CDR3: CASTLTGGSYEQYF

size: .
J: TRBJ2-7
D: .
V: TRBV28
DNA: TGTGCCAGCAGTGGCGCGACAGGTTACTACGAGCAGTACTTC
CDR3: CASSGATGYYEQYF

size: .
J: TRBJ1-2
D: .
V: TRBV2
DNA: TGTGCCAGCAGCGAGTTTGAGGGTAACTATGGCTACACCTTC
CDR3: CASSEFEGNYGYTF

size: .
J: TRBJ2-1
D: .
V: TRBV5-6
DNA: TGTGCCAGCAGCTTGGGGGGGGGCCTTTACAATGAGCAGTTCTTC
CDR3: CASSLGGGLYNEQFF

size: .
J: TRBJ1-5
D: .
V: TRBV7-9
DNA: TGTGCCAGCAGCTTAGGCCAGGCAAATCAGCCCCAGCATTTT
CDR3: CASSLGQANQPQHF

size: .
J: TRBJ2-5
D: TRBD1
V: TRBV18
DNA: TGTGCCAGCTCACCACCGCGAAGACAGGGATCAGAGACCCGGTACTTC
CDR3: CASSPPRRQGSETRYF

size: .
J: TRBJ1-4
D: TRBD1
V: TRBV29-1
DNA: TGCAGCGTAGCTACAGGGGGCGAAAAACTGTTTTTT
CDR3: CSVATGGEKLFF

size: few
J: TRBJ1-1
D: TRBD1
V: TRBV19
DNA: TGTGCCAGTAGCCGGACAGGGAACACTGAAGCTTTCTTT
CDR3: CASSRTGNTEAFF

size: few
J: TRBJ1-2
D: .
V: TRBV6-1
DNA: TGTGCCAGCAGTGAGGTCACCGGGGAGTATGGCTACACCTTC
CDR3: CASSEVTGEYGYTF

size: .
J: TRBJ2-7
D: TRBD1
V: TRBV4-3
DNA: TGCGCCAGCAGCCAAGAGGCCCGACAGGGTTGGTACGAGCAGTACTTC
CDR3: CASSQEARQGWYEQYF

size: .
J: TRBJ2-7
D: .
V: TRBV5-6
DNA: TGTGCCAGCAGCTTGGCCGGGGGTAGCGGCTACGAGCAGTACTTC
CDR3: CASSLAGGSGYEQYF

size: .
J: TRBJ2-7
D: TRBD2
V: TRBV10-3
DNA: TGTGCCATCAGCTATAGCGGGAGGTACGAGCAGTACTTC
CDR3: CAISYSGRYEQYF

size: few
J: TRBJ1-1
D: .
V: TRBV6-5
DNA: TGTGCCAGCAGGCAGGGAATGTGGATGAACACTGAAGCTTTCTTT
CDR3: CASRQGMWMNTEAFF

size: .
J: TRBJ2-7
D: .
V: TRBV7-9
DNA: TGTGCCAGCAGCTCTAATTCCTACGAGCAGTACTTC
CDR3: CASSSNSYEQYF

size: .
J: TRBJ2-5
D: TRBD2
V: TRBV5-1
DNA: TGCGCCAGCAGCCCTCCACTAGCGGGGGAAGAGACCCAGTACTTC
CDR3: CASSPPLAGEETQYF

size: .
J: TRBJ2-3
D: TRBD1
V: TRBV25-1
DNA: TGTGCCAGCAAACAGGGGGCCTCAGATACGCAGTATTTT
CDR3: CASKQGASDTQYF

size: .
J: TRBJ1-3
D: TRBD1
V: TRBV5-4
DNA: TGTGCCAGCAGCTTATCACAGGGGACTGGAAACACCATATATTTT
CDR3: CASSLSQGTGNTIYF

size: .
J: TRBJ1-6
D: .
V: TRBV9
DNA: TGTGCCAGCAGCGTAAAGTCAGCGGAGTCACCCCTCCACTTT
CDR3: CASSVKSAESPLHF

size: .
J: TRBJ2-7
D: TRBD1
V: TRBV15
DNA: TGTGCCACTCAGCCGGACAGGGCAGTTGGATACGAGCAGTACTTC
CDR3: CATQPDRAVGYEQYF

size: .
J: TRBJ2-5
D: TRBD2
V: TRBV5-1
DNA: TGCGCCAGCAGCTGGGAAGGTAGCGGGGCGGGAGCCCAGTACTTC
CDR3: CASSWEGSGAGAQYF

size: .
J: TRBJ1-1
D: .
V: TRBV6-6
DNA: TGTGCCAGCAGTTACCCCGAGCGGGACACTGAAGCTTTCTTT
CDR3: CASSYPERDTEAFF

size: .
J: TRBJ1-1
D: .
V: TRBV2
DNA: TGTGCCAGCAGGAGGGAGGGATTGAAGGGGAACACTGAAGCTTTCTTT
CDR3: CASRREGLKGNTEAFF

size: .
J: TRBJ1-2
D: TRBD1
V: TRBV11-2
DNA: TGTGCCAGCAGCTTAGTGATTGGGGGACAGGGGGATGGCTACACCTTC
CDR3: CASSLVIGGQGDGYTF

size: .
J: TRBJ1-5
D: .
V: TRBV21-1
DNA: TGTGCCAGCACCCTTTGTGGGCCAGGGCGAGATCAGCCCCAGCATTTT
CDR3: CASTLCGPGRDQPQHF

size: .
J: TRBJ2-4
D: .
V: TRBV19
DNA: TGTGCCAGTCAAAGCAGGGGTGCCGCCAAAAACATTCAGTACTTC
CDR3: CASQSRGAAKNIQYF

size: .
J: TRBJ1-1
D: .
V: TRBV5-6
DNA: TGTGCCAGCAGCCCTCGACCGGCGACAGACACTGAAGCTTTCTTT
CDR3: CASSPRPATDTEAFF

size: .
J: TRBJ2-1
D: TRBD1
V: TRBV19
DNA: TGTGCCAGTAGTATCCGACAGGGGGCTAACAATGAGCAGTTCTTC
CDR3: CASSIRQGANNEQFF

size: .
J: TRBJ2-7
D: TRBD1
V: TRBV11-3
DNA: TGTGCCAGCAGCCACGGGACAGGGTTCCCCGAGCAGTACTTC
CDR3: CASSHGTGFPEQYF

size: few
J: TRBJ1-2
D: TRBD1
V: TRBV25-1
DNA: TGTGCCAGCAGTGAATCTCAGGGACAGCTCTATGGCTACACCTTC
CDR3: CASSESQGQLYGYTF

size: few
J: TRBJ1-1
D: .
V: TRBV4-1
DNA: TGCGCCAGCAGCCAGGGGGGGAACACTGAAGCTTTCTTT
CDR3: CASSQGGNTEAFF

size: few
J: TRBJ1-1
D: .
V: TRBV6-5
DNA: TGTGCCAGCAGCCTCTCGGGGAGGGACACTGAAGCTTTCTTT
CDR3: CASSLSGRDTEAFF

size: .
J: TRBJ2-7
D: .
V: TRBV11-2
DNA: TGTGCCAGCAGCCAAATCGGGACTCAGGGAGTTTACGAGCAGTACTTC
CDR3: CASSQIGTQGVYEQYF

size: .
J: TRBJ2-1
D: .
V: TRBV4-2
DNA: TGTGCCAGCAGCCCAAACCCAGGGGATGAGCAGTTCTTC
CDR3: CASSPNPGDEQFF

size: .
J: TRBJ2-7
D: TRBD1
V: TRBV9
DNA: TGTGCCAGCAGCCCTAGGGCGGGGACAGGGAGCTACGAGCAGTACTTC
CDR3: CASSPRAGTGSYEQYF

size: .
J: TRBJ1-5
D: .
V: TRBV7-9
DNA: TGTTCCAGCAGCTTAGTCCGGGACTCCTCTAGCAATCAGCCCCAGCATTTT
CDR3: CSSSLVRDSSSNQPQHF

size: .
J: TRBJ1-1
D: .
V: TRBV14
DNA: TGTGCCAGCAGCCAAGAACCGGGACAAAAGAGGGCTGAAGCTTTCTTT
CDR3: CASSQEPGQKRAEAFF

size: .
J: TRBJ1-5
D: .
V: TRBV30
DNA: TGTGCCTGGGGCGGCCAAGGAAACCAGCCCCAGCATTTT
CDR3: CAWGGQGNQPQHF